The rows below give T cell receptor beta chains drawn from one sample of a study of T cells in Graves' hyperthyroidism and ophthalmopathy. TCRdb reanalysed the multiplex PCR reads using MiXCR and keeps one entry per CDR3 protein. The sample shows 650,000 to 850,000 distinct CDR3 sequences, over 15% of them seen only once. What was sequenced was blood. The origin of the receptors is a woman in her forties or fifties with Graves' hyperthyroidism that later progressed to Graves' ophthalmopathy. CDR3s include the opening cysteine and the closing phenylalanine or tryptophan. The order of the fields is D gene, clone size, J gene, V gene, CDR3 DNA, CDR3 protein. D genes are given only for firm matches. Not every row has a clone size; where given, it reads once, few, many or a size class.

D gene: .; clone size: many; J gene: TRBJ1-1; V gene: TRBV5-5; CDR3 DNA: TGTGCCAGCAGCTTGGAGATAGGCGAGAACACTGAAGCTTTCTTT; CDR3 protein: CASSLEIGENTEAFF
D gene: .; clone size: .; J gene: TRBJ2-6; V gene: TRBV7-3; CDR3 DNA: TGTGCCAGCAGCTTATTTATTAGCTCTGGGGCCAACGTCCTGACTTTC; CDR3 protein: CASSLFISSGANVLTF
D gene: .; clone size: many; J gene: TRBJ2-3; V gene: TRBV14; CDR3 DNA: TGTGCCAGCAGCCAAGAGTGGGGGACAGATACGCAGTATTTT; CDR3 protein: CASSQEWGTDTQYF
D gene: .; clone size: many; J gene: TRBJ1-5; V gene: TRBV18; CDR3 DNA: TGTGCCAGCTCATTGACAGAGCCCGAGGGGTTTGAGCCCCAGCATTTT; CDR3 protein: CASSLTEPEGFEPQHF
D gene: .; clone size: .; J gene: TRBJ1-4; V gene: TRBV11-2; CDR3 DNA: TGTGCCAGCAGAGTAACCGCCGAAAAACTGTTTTTT; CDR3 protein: CASRVTAEKLFF
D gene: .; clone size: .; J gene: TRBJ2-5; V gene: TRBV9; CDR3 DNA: TGTGCCAGCAGCGGCGGGGGCCACCAAGAGACCCAGTACTTC; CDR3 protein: CASSGGGHQETQYF
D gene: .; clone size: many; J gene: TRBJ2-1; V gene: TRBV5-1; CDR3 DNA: TGCGCCAGCAGTTTTGGAGAAGCCTCCTACAATGAGCAGTTCTTC; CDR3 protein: CASSFGEASYNEQFF
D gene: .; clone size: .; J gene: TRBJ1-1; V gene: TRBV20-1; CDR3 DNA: TGCAGTGCTAGAGCCCTAACGGGACCGGGCGAACTTAACACTGAAGCTTTCTTT; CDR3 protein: CSARALTGPGELNTEAFF
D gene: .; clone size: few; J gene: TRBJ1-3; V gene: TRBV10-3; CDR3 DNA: TGTGCCATCAATGCTGGTGGAAACACCATATATTTT; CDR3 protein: CAINAGGNTIYF
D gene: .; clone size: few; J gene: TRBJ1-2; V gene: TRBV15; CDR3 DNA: TGTGCCACCAGCAGAGACAGGGGTCTCTATGGCTACACCTTC; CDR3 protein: CATSRDRGLYGYTF
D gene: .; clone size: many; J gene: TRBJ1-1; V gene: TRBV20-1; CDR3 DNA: TGCAGTGCTGATCGGGGGAACACTGAAGCTTTCTTT; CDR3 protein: CSADRGNTEAFF
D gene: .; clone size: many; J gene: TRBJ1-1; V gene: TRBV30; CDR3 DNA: TGTGCCTGGAGTGTATTCCCCCGGGAGAACACTGAAGCTTTCTTT; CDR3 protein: CAWSVFPRENTEAFF